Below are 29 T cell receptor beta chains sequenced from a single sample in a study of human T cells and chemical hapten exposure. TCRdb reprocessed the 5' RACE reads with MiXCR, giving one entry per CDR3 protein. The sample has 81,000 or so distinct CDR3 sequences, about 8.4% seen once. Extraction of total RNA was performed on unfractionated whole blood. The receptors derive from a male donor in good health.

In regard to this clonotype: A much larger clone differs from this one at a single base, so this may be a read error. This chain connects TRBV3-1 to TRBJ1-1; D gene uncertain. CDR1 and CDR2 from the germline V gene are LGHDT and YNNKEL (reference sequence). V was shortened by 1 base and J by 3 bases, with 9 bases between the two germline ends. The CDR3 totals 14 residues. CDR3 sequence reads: CASSQVVCDTEAFF. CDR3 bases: TGTGCCAGCAGCCAAGTGGTATGCGACACTGAAGCTTTCTTT.

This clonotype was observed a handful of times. CDR3 residues: CASSPTSGPTGELFF. The CDR3 DNA reads TGCGCCAGCAGCCCTACTAGCGGCCCGACCGGGGAGCTGTTTTTT. The genes are TRBV5-1 and TRBJ2-2; 8 bases match TRBD2. This CDR3 comprises 15 residues. Germline CDR1 reads SGHRS; CDR2 reads YFSETQ. V was pared by 4 bases and J by 5 bases, with 7 bases of the junction left unmatched.

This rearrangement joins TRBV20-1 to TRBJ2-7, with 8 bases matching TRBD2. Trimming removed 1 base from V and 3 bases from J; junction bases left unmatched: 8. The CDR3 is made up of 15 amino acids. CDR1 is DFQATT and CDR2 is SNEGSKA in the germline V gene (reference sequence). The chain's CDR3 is CSARGPAGVSYEQYF. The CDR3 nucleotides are TGCAGTGCTAGAGGTCCAGCGGGAGTAAGCTACGAGCAGTACTTC.

The CDR3 protein is CASSYDRRTGKKGGELFF. CDR3 nucleotide sequence: TGTGCCAGCAGTTACGATAGGAGGACAGGGAAAAAAGGCGGGGAGCTGTTTTTT. The rearrangement uses TRBV6-2 or TRBV6-3 and TRBJ2-2, with 8 nucleotides matching TRBD1. There are 18 residues in the CDR3. J was trimmed by 7 bases and V by 2 bases; bases with no gene match: 15. The V gene's germline CDR1 is MNHEY and CDR2 SVGEGT.

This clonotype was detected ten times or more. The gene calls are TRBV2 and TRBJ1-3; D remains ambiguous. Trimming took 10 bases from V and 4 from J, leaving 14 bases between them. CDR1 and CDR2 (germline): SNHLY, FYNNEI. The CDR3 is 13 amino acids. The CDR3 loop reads CATIGRAGNTIYF. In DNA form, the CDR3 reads TGTGCCACCATTGGAAGGGCGGGAAACACCATATATTTT. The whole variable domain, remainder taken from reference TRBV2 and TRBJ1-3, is EPEVTQTPSHQVTQMGQEVILRCVPISNHLYFYWYRQILGQKVEFLVSFYNNEISEKSEIFDDQFSVERPDGSNFTLKIRSTKLEDSAMYFCATIGRAGNTIYFGEGSWLTVV.

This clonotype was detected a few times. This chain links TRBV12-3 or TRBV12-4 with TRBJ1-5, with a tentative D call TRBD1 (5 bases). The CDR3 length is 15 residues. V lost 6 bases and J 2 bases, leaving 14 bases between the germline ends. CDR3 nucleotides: TGTGCCAGCAGCCCCAGGGCGGGGGGCAATCAGCCCCAGCATTTT. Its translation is CASSPRAGGNQPQHF.

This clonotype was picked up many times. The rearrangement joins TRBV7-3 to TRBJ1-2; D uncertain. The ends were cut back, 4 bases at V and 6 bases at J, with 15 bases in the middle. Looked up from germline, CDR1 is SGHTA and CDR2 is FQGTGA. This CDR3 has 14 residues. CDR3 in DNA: TGTGCCAGCAGCTCCCAAGAGGGCGCGGATGGCTACACCTTC. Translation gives CASSSQEGADGYTF.

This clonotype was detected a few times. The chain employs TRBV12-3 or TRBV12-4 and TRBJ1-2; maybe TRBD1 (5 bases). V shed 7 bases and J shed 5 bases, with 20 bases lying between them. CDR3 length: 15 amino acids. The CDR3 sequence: CASTLSSGNPYGYTF. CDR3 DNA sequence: TGTGCCAGCACCTTATCCTCAGGGAACCCGTATGGCTACACCTTC.

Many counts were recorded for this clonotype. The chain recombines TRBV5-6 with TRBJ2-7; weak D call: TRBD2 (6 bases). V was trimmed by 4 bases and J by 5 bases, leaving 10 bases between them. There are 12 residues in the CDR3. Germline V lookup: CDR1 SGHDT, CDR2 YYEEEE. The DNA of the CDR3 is TGTGCCAGCAGCCCCGGAGGGGACGAGCAGTACTTC. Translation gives CASSPGGDEQYF. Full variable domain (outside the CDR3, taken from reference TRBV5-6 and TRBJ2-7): DAGVTQSPTHLIKTRGQQVTLRCSPKSGHDTVSWYQQALGQGPQFIFQYYEEEERQRGNFPDRFSGHQFPNYSSELNVNALLLGDSALYLCASSPGGDEQYFGPGTRLTVT.

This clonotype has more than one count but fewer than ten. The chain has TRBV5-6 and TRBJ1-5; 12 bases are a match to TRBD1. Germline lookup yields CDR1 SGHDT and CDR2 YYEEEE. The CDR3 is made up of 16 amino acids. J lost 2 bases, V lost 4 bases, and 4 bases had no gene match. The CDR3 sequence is CASSIGTGGRNQPQHF. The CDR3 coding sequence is TGTGCCAGCAGCATAGGGACAGGGGGCCGCAATCAGCCCCAGCATTTT.

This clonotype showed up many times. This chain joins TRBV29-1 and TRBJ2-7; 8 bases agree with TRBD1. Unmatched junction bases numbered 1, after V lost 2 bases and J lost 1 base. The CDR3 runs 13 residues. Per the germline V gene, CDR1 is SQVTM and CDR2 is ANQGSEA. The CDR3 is CSVERTGSYEQYF. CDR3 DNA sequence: TGCAGCGTTGAACGGACAGGGTCCTACGAGCAGTACTTC.

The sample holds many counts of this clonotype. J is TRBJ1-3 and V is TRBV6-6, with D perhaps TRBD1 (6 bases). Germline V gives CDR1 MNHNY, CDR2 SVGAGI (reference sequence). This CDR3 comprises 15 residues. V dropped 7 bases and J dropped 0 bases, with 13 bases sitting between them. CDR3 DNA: TGTGCCAGCAATCAAGGGGGTTTCTCTGGAAACACCATATATTTT. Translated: CASNQGGFSGNTIYF.

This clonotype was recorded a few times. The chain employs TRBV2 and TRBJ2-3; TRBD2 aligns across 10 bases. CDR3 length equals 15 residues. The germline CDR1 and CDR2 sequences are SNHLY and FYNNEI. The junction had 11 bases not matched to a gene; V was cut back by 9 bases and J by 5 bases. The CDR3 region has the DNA TGTGCCAGTAGACCCACTAGCGGGGTAGGAGATACGCAGTATTTT. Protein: CASRPTSGVGDTQYF. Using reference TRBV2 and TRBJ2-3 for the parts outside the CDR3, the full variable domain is EPEVTQTPSHQVTQMGQEVILRCVPISNHLYFYWYRQILGQKVEFLVSFYNNEISEKSEIFDDQFSVERPDGSNFTLKIRSTKLEDSAMYFCASRPTSGVGDTQYFGPGTRLTVL.

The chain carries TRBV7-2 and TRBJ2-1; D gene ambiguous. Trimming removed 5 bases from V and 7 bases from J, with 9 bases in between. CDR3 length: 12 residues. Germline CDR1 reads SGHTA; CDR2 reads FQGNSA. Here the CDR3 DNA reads TGTGCCAGCAGCCCCCCATTTAATGAGCAGTTCTTC. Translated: CASSPPFNEQFF.

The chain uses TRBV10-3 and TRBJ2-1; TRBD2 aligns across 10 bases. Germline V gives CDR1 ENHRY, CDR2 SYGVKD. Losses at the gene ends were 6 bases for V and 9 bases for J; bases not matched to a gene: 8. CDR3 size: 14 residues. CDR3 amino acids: CAIRGLAGEFEQFF. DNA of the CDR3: TGTGCCATCAGGGGGCTAGCGGGAGAATTTGAGCAGTTCTTC.

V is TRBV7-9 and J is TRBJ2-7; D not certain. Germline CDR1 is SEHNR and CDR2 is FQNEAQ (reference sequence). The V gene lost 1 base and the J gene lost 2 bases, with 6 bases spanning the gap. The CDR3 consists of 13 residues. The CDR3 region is CASSLGQPYEQYF. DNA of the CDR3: TGTGCCAGCAGCTTAGGGCAGCCCTACGAGCAGTACTTC.

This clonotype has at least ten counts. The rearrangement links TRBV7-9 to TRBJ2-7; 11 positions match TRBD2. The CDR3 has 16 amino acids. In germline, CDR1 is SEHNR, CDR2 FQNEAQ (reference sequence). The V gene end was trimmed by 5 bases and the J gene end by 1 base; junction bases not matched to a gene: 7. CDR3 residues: CASSTWTSGLSYEQYF. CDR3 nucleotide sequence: TGTGCCAGCAGCACTTGGACTAGCGGGCTATCCTACGAGCAGTACTTC.

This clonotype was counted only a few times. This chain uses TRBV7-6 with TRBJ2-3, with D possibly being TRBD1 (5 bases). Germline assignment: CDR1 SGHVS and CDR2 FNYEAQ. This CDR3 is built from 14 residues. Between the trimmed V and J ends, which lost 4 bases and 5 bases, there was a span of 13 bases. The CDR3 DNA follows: TGTGCCAGCAGCTCTTACAGGAGCGAAGATACGCAGTATTTT. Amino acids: CASSSYRSEDTQYF.

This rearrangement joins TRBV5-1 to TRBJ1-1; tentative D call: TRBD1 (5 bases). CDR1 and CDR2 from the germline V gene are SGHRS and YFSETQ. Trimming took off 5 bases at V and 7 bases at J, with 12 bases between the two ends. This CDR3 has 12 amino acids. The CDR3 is CASRSRGGEAFF. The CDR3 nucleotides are TGCGCCAGCAGGTCCCGGGGGGGTGAAGCTTTCTTT.

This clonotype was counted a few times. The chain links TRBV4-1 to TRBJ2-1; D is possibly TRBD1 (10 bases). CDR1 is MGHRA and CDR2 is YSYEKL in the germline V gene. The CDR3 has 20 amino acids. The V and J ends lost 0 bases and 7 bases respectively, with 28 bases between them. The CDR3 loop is CASSQDVTGGEGTSSNEQFF. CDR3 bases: TGCGCCAGCAGCCAAGATGTGACAGGGGGCGAAGGGACTAGCAGTAATGAGCAGTTCTTC.

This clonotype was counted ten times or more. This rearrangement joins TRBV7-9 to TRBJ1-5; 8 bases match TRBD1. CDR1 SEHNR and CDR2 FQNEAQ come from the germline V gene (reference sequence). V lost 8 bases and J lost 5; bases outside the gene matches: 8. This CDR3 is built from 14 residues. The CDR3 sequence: CASRQGAGDQPQHF. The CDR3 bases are TGTGCCAGCCGTCAGGGGGCCGGGGATCAGCCCCAGCATTTT.

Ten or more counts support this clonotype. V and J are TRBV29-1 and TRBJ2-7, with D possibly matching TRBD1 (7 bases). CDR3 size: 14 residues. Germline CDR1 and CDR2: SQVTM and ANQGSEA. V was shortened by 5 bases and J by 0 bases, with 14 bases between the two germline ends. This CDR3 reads CSVWGDSSSYEQYF. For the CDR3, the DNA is TGCAGCGTTTGGGGGGACAGCAGCTCCTACGAGCAGTACTTC.

This chain's CDR3 is CASSRPDSGLPVATNEKLFF. In nucleotides, the CDR3 is TGTGCCAGCAGCCGACCGGACAGCGGTCTGCCCGTTGCAACTAATGAAAAACTGTTTTTT. The chain uses TRBV7-9 and TRBJ1-4; a possible D gene is TRBD1 (6 bases). The germline gives CDR1 SEHNR, CDR2 FQNEAQ (reference sequence). This CDR3 contains 20 residues. With 5 bases removed from V and 0 bases from J, the gap between germline ends came to 25 bases.

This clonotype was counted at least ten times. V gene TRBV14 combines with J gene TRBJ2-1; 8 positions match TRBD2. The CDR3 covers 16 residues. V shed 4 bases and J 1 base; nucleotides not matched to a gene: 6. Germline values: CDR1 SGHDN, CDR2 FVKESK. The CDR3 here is CASSPRGGRSYNEQFF. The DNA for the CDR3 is TGTGCCAGCAGCCCACGGGGGGGCCGTTCCTACAATGAGCAGTTCTTC.

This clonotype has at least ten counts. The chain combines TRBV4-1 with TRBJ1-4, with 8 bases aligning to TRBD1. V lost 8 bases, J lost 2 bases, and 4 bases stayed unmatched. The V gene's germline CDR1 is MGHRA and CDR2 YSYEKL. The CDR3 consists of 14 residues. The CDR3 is CASRTGSTNEKLFF. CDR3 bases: TGCGCCAGCCGGACAGGGAGTACTAATGAAAAACTGTTTTTT.

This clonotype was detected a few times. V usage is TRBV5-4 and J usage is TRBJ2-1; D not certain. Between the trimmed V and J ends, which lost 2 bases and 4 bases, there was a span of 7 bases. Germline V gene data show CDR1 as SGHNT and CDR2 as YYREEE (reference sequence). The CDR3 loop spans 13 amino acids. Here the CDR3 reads CASSLGDYNEQFF. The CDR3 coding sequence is TGTGCCAGCAGCTTAGGAGATTACAATGAGCAGTTCTTC.

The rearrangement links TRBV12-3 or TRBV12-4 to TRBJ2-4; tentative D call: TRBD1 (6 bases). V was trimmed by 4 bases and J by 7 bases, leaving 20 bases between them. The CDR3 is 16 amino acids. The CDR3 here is CASSSLQGRRTNIQYF. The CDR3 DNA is TGTGCCAGCAGTTCTCTACAGGGCAGGAGGACGAACATTCAGTACTTC.

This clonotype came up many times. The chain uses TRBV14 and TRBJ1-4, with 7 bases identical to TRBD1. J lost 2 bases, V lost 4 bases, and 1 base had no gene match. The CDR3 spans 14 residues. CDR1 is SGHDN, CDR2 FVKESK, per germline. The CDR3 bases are TGTGCCAGCAGCCGACAGGGCACTAATGAAAAACTGTTTTTT. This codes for CASSRQGTNEKLFF.

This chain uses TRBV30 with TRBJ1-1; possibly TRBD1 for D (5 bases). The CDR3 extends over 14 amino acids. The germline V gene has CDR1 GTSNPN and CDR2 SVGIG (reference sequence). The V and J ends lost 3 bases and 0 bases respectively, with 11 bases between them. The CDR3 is CAWSEGPLNTEAFF. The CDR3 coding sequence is TGTGCCTGGAGCGAGGGACCGTTGAACACTGAAGCTTTCTTT. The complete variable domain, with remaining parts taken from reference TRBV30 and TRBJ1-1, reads SQTIHQWPATLVQPVGSPLSLECTVEGTSNPNLYWYRQAAGRGLQLLFYSVGIGQISSEVPQNLSASRPQDRQFILSSKKLLLSDSGFYLCAWSEGPLNTEAFFGQGTRLTVV.